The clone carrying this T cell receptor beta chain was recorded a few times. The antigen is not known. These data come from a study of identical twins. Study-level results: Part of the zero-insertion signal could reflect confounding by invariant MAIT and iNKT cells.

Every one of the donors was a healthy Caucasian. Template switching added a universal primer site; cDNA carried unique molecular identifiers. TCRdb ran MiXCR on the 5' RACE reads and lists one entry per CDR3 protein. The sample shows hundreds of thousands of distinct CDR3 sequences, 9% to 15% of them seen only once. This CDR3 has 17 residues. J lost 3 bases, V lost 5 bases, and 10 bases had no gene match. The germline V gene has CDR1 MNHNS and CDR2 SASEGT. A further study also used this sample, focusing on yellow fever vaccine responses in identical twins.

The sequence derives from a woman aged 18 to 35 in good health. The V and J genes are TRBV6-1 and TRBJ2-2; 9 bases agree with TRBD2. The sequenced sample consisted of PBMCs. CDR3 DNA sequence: TGTGCCAGCAGTCCCAGGGGAGCGGGAGGATACACCGGGGAGCTGTTTTTT. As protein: CASSPRGAGGYTGELFF.